Listed here are 6 T cell receptor beta chains from one sample, sequenced in a study of blood T cell repertoires in COVID-19. Using immunoSEQ multiplex PCR, the repertoire was profiled, and TCRdb retains in-frame clones only, with some absent. The sample comprises 150,000 or so clones, around 87% of which are singletons, and around 6.1% rests with the top ten. Sequencing was performed on peripheral blood. These receptors all come from a man older than 75 with acute or convalescent COVID-19.

The chain uses TRBV28 and TRBJ2-3, with D perhaps matching TRBD1 (6 bases). V lost 4 bases and J lost 1, with 18 bases in between. CDR1 and CDR2 (germline): MDHEN, SYDVKM. The CDR3 loop spans 17 amino acids. The CDR3 protein is CASSSSGVGTRTDTQYF. The CDR3 DNA reads as TGTGCCAGCAGTTCATCTGGGGTCGGGACACGCACAGATACGCAGTATTTT.

A few counts support this clone. This chain connects TRBV27 to TRBJ2-3; 12 bases map to TRBD2. V shed 3 bases, J shed 4 bases, and the junction held 5 bases outside the gene matches. The germline gives CDR1 MNHEY, CDR2 SMNVEV (reference sequence). There are 16 residues in the CDR3. CDR3 protein: CASSFSTSGSADTQYF. DNA of the CDR3: TGTGCCAGCAGTTTTTCGACTAGCGGGAGCGCAGATACGCAGTATTTT.

This rearrangement joins TRBV6-1 to TRBJ2-3; a possible D gene is TRBD2 (6 bases). The CDR3 runs to 16 residues. Looked up from germline, CDR1 is MNHNS and CDR2 is SASEGT. V dropped 1 base and J dropped 7 bases, with 18 bases sitting between them. The CDR3 nucleotides are TGTGCCAGCAGTGAAGGGTCCGGGGGAACCAGAAATACGCAGTATTTT. It is translated as CASSEGSGGTRNTQYF.

The chain employs TRBV5-1 and TRBJ1-2, with TRBD1 as a possible D gene (6 bases). Trimming pared 0 bases from V and 4 bases from J, leaving 10 bases between. Germline CDR1 and CDR2: SGHRS and YFSETQ. The CDR3 covers 14 residues. The chain's CDR3 is CASSLDGGGYGYTF. The CDR3 DNA sequence: TGCGCCAGCAGCTTGGATGGGGGCGGCTATGGCTACACCTTC.

The rearrangement links TRBV30 to TRBJ2-1; 7 bases align to TRBD2. Germline lookup yields CDR1 GTSNPN and CDR2 SVGIG (reference sequence). This CDR3 contains 12 residues. J gave up 3 bases and V 4 bases, and 0 bases lay outside the gene matches. DNA for the CDR3: TGTGCCTGGACTAGCGGCTACAATGAGCAGTTCTTC. Translating it yields CAWTSGYNEQFF.

This chain joins TRBV4-1 and TRBJ1-1; D possibly corresponds to TRBD1 (5 bases). CDR3 length equals 15 residues. Germline CDR1 reads MGHRA; CDR2 reads YSYEKL. V lost 7 bases to trimming and J lost 0 bases, with 15 bases between them. The CDR3 DNA sequence: TGCGCCAGCACCCGGAAGACAGACATGAACACTGAAGCTTTCTTT. Translation: CASTRKTDMNTEAFF.